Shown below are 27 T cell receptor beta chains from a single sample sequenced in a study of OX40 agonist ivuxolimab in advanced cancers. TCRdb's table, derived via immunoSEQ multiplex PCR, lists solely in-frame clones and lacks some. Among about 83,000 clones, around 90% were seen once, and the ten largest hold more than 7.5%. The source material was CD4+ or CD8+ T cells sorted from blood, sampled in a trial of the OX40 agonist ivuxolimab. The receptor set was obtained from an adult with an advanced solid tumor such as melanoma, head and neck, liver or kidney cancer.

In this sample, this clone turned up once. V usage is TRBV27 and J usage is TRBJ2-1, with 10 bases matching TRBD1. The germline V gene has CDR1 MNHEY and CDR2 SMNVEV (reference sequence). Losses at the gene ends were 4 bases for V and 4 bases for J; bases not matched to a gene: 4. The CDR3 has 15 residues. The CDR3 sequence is CASSSGTGVYNEQFF. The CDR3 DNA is TGTGCCAGCAGTTCAGGGACAGGGGTATACAATGAGCAGTTCTTC.

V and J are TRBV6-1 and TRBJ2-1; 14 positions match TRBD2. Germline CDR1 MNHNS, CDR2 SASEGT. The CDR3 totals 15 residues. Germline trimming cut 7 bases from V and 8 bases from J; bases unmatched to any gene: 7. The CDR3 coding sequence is TGTGCCAGCACCGAGGTGACTAGCGGGAGGGATGAGCAGTTCTTC. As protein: CASTEVTSGRDEQFF.

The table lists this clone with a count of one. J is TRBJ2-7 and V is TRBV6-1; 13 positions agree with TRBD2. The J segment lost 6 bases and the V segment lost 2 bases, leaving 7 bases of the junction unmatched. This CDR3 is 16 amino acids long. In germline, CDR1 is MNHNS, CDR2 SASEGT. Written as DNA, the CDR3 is TGTGCCAGCAGTGAACTTGTAAGACTAGCGGGGGGCGAGCAGTACGTC. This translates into CASSELVRLAGGEQYV.

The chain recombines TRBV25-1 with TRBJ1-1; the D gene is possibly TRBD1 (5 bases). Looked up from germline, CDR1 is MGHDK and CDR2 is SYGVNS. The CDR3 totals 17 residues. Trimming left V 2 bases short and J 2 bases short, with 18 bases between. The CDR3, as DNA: TGTGCCAGCAGTGAAAAAATGTTTCAGGGACCTAACACTGAAGCTTTCTTT. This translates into CASSEKMFQGPNTEAFF.

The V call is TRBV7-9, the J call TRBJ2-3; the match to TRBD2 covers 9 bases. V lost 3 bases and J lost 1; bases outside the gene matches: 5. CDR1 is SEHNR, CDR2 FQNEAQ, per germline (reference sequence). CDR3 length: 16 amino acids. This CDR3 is CASSLGLAGGTDTQYF. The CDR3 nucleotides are TGTGCCAGCAGCTTGGGCTTAGCGGGGGGCACAGATACGCAGTATTTT.

The CDR3 DNA reads as TGTGCCAGCAGTTTGAGCAATAGGGGGGTTGAGCAGTTCTTC. The encoded protein is CASSLSNRGVEQFF. This chain connects TRBV27 to TRBJ2-1, with D tentatively TRBD1 or TRBD2 (6 bases each). The CDR3 totals 14 residues. Germline assignment: CDR1 MNHEY and CDR2 SMNVEV (reference sequence). Trimming removed 3 bases at V and 9 bases at J, with 15 bases between.

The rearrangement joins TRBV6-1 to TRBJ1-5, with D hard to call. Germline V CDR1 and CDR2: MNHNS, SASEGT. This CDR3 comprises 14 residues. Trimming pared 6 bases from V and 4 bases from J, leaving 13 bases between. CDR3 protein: CASSDRQSNQPQHF. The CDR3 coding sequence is TGTGCCAGCAGCGACCGACAATCAAATCAGCCCCAGCATTTT.

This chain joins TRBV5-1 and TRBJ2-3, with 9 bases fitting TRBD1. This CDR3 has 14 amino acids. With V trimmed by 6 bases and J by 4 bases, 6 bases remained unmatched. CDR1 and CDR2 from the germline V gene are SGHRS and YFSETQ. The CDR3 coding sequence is TGCGCCAGCAACACAGGGGGCTGGGCAGATACGCAGTATTTT. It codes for CASNTGGWADTQYF. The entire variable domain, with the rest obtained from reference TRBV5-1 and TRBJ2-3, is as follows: KAGVTQTPRYLIKTRGQQVTLSCSPISGHRSVSWYQQTPGQGLQFLFEYFSETQRNKGNFPGRFSGRQFSNSRSEMNVSTLELGDSALYLCASNTGGWADTQYFGPGTRLTVL.

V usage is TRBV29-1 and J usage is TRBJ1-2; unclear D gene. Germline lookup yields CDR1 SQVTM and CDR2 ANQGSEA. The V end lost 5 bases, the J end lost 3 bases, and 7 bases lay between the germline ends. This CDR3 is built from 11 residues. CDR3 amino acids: CSVLSHYGYTF. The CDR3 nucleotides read TGCAGCGTTCTTTCACACTATGGCTACACCTTC.

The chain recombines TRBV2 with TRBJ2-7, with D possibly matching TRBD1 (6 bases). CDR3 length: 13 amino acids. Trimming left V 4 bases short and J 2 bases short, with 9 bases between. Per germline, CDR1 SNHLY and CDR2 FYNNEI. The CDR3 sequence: CASSVGTTYEQYF. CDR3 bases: TGTGCCAGCAGTGTGGGGACAACCTACGAGCAGTACTTC. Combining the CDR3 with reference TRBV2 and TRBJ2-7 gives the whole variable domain EPEVTQTPSHQVTQMGQEVILRCVPISNHLYFYWYRQILGQKVEFLVSFYNNEISEKSEIFDDQFSVERPDGSNFTLKIRSTKLEDSAMYFCASSVGTTYEQYFGPGTRLTVT.

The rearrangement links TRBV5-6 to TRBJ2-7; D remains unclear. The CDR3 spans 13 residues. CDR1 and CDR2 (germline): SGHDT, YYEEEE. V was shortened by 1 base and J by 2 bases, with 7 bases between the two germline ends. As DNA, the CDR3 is TGTGCCAGCAGCTTGTACAGTACCTACGAGCAGTACTTC. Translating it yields CASSLYSTYEQYF.

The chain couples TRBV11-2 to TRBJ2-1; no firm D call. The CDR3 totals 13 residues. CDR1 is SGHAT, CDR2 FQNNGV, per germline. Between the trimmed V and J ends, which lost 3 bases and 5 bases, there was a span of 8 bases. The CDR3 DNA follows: TGTGCCAGCAGCTTTTCTCTGGACAATGAGCAGTTCTTC. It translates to CASSFSLDNEQFF.

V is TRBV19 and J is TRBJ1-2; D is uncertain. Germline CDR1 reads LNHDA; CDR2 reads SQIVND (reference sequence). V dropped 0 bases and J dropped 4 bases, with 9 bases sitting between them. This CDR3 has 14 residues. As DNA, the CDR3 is TGTGCCAGTAGTATAGATCTGGAACTCTATGGCTACACCTTC. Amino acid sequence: CASSIDLELYGYTF.

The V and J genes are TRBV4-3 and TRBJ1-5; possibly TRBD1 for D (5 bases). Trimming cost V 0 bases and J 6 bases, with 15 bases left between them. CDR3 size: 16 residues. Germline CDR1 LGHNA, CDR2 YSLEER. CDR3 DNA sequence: TGCGCCAGCAGCCAAGAATTCTTGGCAGGGATTCAGCCCCAGCATTTT. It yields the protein CASSQEFLAGIQPQHF.

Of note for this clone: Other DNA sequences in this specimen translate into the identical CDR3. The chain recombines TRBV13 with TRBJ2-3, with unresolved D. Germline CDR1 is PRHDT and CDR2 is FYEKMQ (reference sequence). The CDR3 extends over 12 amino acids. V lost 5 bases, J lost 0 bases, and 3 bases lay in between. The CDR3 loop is CASSPSTDTQYF. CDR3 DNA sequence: TGTGCCAGCAGCCCTAGCACAGATACGCAGTATTTT.

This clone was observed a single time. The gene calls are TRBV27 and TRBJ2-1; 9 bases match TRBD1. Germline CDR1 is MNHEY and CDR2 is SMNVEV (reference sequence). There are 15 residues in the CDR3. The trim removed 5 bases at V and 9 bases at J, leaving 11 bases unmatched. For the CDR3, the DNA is TGTGCCAGCAGTCATGGGACAGGGCGGCTCGGTGAGCAGTTCTTC. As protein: CASSHGTGRLGEQFF.

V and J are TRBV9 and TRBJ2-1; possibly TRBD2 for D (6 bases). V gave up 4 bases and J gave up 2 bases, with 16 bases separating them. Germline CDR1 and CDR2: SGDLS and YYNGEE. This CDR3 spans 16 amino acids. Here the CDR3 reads CASSQLRRDAYNEQFF. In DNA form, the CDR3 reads TGTGCCAGCAGCCAGTTAAGGCGGGATGCCTACAATGAGCAGTTCTTC.

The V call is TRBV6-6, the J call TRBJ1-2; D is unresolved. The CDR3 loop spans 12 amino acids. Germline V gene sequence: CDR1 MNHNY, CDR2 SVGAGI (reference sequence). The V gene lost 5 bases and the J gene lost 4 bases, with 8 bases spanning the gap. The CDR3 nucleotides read TGTGCCAGCAGTGGACTGTCCTATGGCTACACCTTC. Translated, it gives CASSGLSYGYTF.

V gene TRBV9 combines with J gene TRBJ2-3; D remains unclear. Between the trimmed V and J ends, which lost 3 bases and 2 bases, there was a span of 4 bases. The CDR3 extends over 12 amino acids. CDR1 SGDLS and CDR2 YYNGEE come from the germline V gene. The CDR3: CASSENTDTQYF. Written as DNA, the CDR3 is TGTGCCAGCAGCGAAAACACAGATACGCAGTATTTT. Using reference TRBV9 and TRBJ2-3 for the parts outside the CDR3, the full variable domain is DSGVTQTPKHLITATGQRVTLRCSPRSGDLSVYWYQQSLDQGLQFLIQYYNGEERAKGNILERFSAQQFPDLHSELNLSSLELGDSALYFCASSENTDTQYFGPGTRLTVL.

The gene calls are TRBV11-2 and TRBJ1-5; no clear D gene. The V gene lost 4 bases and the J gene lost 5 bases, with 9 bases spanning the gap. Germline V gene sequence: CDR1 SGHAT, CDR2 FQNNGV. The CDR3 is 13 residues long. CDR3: CASSSGLDQPQHF. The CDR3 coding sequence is TGTGCCAGCAGCTCTGGCTTGGATCAGCCCCAGCATTTT.

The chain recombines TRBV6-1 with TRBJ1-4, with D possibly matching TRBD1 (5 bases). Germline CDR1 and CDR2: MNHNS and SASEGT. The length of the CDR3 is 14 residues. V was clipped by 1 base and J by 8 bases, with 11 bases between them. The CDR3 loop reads CASSEVGGGEKLFF. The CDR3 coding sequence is TGTGCCAGCAGTGAAGTGGGGGGAGGCGAAAAACTGTTTTTT.

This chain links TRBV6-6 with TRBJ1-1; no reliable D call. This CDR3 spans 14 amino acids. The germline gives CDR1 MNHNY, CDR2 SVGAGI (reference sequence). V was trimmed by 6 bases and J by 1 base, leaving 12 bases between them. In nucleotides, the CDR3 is TGTGCCAGCAGGGCCACCGCGACGAACACTGAAGCTTTCTTT. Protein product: CASRATATNTEAFF.

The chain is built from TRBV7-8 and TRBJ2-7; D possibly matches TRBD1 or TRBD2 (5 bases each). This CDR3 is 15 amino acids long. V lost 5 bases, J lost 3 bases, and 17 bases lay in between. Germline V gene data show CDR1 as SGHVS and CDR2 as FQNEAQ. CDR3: CASSEGRGFGYEQYV. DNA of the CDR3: TGTGCCAGCAGCGAGGGAAGGGGTTTCGGCTACGAGCAGTACGTC.

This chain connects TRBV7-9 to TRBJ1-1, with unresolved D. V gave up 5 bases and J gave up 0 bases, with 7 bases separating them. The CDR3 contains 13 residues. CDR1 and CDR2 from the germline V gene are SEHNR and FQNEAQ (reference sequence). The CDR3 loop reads CASSHPVNTEAFF. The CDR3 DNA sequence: TGTGCCAGCAGCCACCCAGTGAACACTGAAGCTTTCTTT.

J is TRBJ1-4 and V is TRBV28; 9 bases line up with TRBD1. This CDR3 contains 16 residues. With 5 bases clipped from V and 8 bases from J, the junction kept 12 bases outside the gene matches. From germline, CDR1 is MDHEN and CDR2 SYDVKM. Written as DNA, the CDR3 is TGTGCCAGCAGTAGGGACAGGGCGGTGATAGTGGAAAAACTGTTTTTT. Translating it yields CASSRDRAVIVEKLFF.

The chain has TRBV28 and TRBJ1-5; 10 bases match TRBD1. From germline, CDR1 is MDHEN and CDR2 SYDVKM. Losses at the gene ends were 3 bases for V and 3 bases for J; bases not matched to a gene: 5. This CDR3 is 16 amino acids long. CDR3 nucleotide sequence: TGTGCCAGCAGTTTCCGACAGGGGGCGATCAATCAGCCCCAGCATTTT. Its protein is CASSFRQGAINQPQHF.

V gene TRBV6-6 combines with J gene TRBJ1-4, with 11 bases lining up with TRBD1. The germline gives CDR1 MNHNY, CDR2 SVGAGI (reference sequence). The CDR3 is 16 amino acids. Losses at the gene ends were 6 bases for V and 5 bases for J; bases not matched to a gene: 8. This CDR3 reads CASRDRGRSFNEKLFF. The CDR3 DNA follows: TGTGCCAGCAGGGACAGGGGGCGCTCCTTCAATGAAAAACTGTTTTTT.